Listed here is a single TCR beta chain. Its antigen is currently unknown. Profiling relied on immunoSEQ multiplex PCR, and the TCRdb table lists in-frame clones only, not all of them. The sample shows about 160,000 clones, more than 85% of them seen only once. These data belong to a study of T cell responses to AZD1222 COVID-19 vaccine. The study, taken as a whole, reports: Sampled repertoires all dated from after the peak T cell response. Dominant CD4 TCR responses targeted spike regions 160-218 and 743-854. Clonal diversity was possibly underestimated, and white British individuals and females predominated among donors. AZD1222 recipients seropositive at baseline numbered only 5 to 7.

This CDR3 has 16 residues. With 7 bases clipped from V and 7 bases from J, the junction kept 10 bases outside the gene matches. CDR1 and CDR2 (germline): SGHTA, FQGNSA. The chain recombines TRBV7-2 with TRBJ1-6; TRBD1 aligns across 10 bases. The sequenced sample was peripheral blood, obtained 28 days after the second AZD1222 dose. This receptor was obtained from an adult who received the AZD1222 COVID-19 vaccine. DNA for the CDR3: TGTGCCAGCAAGACAGGGGGCGCGGGGGGAAATTCACCCCTCCACTTT. Translating it yields CASKTGGAGGNSPLHF.